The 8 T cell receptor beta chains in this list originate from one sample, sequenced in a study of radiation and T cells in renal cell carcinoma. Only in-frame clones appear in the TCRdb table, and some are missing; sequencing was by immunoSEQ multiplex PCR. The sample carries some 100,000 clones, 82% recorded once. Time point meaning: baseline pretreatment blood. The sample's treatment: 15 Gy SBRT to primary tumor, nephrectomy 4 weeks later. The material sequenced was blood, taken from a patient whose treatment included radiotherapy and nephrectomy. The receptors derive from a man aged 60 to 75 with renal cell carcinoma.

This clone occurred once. The CDR3 region is CASSLERGDQETQYF. The CDR3 DNA reads as TGCGCCAGCAGCTTGGAGCGGGGGGACCAAGAGACCCAGTACTTC. J is TRBJ2-5 and V is TRBV5-1, with 9 bases lining up with TRBD2. Germline V lookup: CDR1 SGHRS, CDR2 YFSETQ. V lost 0 bases to trimming and J lost 0 bases; unmatched junction nucleotides: 0. The CDR3 length is 15 residues.

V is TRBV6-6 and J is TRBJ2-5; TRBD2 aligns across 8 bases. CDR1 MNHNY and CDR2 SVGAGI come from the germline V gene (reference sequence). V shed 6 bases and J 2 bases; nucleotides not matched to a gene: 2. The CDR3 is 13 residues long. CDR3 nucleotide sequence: TGTGCCAGCAGAGCGGGGGCACAAGAGACCCAGTACTTC. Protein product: CASRAGAQETQYF.

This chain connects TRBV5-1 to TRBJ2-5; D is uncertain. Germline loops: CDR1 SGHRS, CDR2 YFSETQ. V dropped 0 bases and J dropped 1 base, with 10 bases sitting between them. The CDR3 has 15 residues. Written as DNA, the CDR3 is TGCGCCAGCAGCTTGGAGGGAAGCACCCAAGAGACCCAGTACTTC. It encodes CASSLEGSTQETQYF. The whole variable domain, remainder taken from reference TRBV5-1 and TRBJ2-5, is KAGVTQTPRYLIKTRGQQVTLSCSPISGHRSVSWYQQTPGQGLQFLFEYFSETQRNKGNFPGRFSGRQFSNSRSEMNVSTLELGDSALYLCASSLEGSTQETQYFGPGTRLLVL.

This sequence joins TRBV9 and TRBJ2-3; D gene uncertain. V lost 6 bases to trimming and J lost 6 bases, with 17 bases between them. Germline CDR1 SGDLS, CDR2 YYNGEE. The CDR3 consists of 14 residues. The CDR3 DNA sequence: TGTGCCAGCAATGGCTGGGGAACCGGGGATACGCAGTATTTT. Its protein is CASNGWGTGDTQYF. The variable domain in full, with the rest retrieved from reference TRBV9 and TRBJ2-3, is DSGVTQTPKHLITATGQRVTLRCSPRSGDLSVYWYQQSLDQGLQFLIQYYNGEERAKGNILERFSAQQFPDLHSELNLSSLELGDSALYFCASNGWGTGDTQYFGPGTRLTVL.

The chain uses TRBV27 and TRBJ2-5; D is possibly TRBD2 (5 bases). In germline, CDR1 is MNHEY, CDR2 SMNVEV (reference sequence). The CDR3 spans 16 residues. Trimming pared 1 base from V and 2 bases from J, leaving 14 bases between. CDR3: CASSLWRAEYQETQYF. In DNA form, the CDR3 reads TGTGCCAGCAGTTTATGGCGAGCGGAATATCAAGAGACCCAGTACTTC.

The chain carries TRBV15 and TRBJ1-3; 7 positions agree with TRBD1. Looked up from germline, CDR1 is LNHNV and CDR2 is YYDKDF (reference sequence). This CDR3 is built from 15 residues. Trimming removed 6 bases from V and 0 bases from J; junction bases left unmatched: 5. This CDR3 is CATRSGTASGNTIYF. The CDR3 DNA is TGTGCCACCAGATCAGGGACAGCCTCTGGAAACACCATATATTTT.

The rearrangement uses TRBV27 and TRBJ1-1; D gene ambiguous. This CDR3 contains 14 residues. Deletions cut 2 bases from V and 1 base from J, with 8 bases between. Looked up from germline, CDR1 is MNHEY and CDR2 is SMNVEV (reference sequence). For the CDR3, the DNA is TGTGCCAGCAGTTTAGGGCAGTCGAACACTGAAGCTTTCTTT. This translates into CASSLGQSNTEAFF.

The chain's CDR3 is CASSAKTGGDGYDNEQFF. The CDR3 DNA reads as TGCGCCAGCAGCGCCAAGACAGGGGGAGACGGGTATGACAATGAGCAGTTCTTC. The chain uses TRBV5-1 and TRBJ2-1; 9 positions match TRBD1. There are 18 residues in the CDR3. Looked up from germline, CDR1 is SGHRS and CDR2 is YFSETQ. The trim removed 4 bases at V and 5 bases at J, leaving 16 bases unmatched.